Listed here are 26 T cell receptor beta chains from one sample, sequenced in a study of blood T cells in healthy people across ages (dated by TCRdb to the mid-2010s). Library construction relied on 5' RACE. Sequencing was performed on an Illumina HiSeq 2500. A second 7 to 11 cycle PCR used a sample-barcoded 5' primer and a J-beta primer mix. TCRdb cleaned the public reads at Q25 with fastp, built clones with MiXCR and kept in-frame beta chains. Identical CDR3 protein sequences are pooled into one entry, listed with their most common genes and DNA. The sample records 780,000 or so distinct CDR3 sequences, more than 50% of which are singletons. The ten largest make up under 30% of the sample. Input material: blood. Source of these receptors: a middle-aged man in good health.

This clonotype was recorded once. The genes are TRBV20-1 and TRBJ2-7, with TRBD2 identical over 7 bases. V dropped 4 bases and J dropped 4; count of bases not matched to a gene: 7. The CDR3 contains 13 residues. Germline V CDR1 and CDR2: DFQATT, SNEGSKA (reference sequence). Written as DNA, the CDR3 is TGCAGTGCTAAACCGGGACTAAAATACGAGCAGTACTTC. Residues: CSAKPGLKYEQYF.

This CDR3 reads CASSPPQGFNNEQFF. CDR3 sequence (DNA): TGTGCCAGCAGCCCCCCGCAGGGGTTTAACAATGAGCAGTTCTTC. The chain has TRBV7-8 and TRBJ2-1; D may be TRBD1 (6 bases). This CDR3 contains 15 residues. V shed 5 bases and J shed 5 bases, with 16 bases lying between them. The germline V gene has CDR1 SGHVS and CDR2 FQNEAQ.

This chain links TRBV27 with TRBJ1-2; no clear D. The CDR3 runs to 14 residues. Looked up from germline, CDR1 is MNHEY and CDR2 is SMNVEV (reference sequence). Trimming pared 5 bases from V and 4 bases from J, leaving 14 bases between. The CDR3 nucleotides read TGTGCCAGCAGTCTCCGAGAGCCTGCCTATGGCTACACCTTC. Its translation: CASSLREPAYGYTF.

The V gene is TRBV29-1, the J gene TRBJ2-5; 8 bases are a match to TRBD1. Trimming took 6 bases from V and 11 from J; bases not matched to a gene: 14. The CDR3 contains 13 residues. Germline CDR1 and CDR2: SQVTM and ANQGSEA. CDR3 sequence reads: CSVPGQANNEQYF. The CDR3 nucleotides read TGCAGCGTCCCGGGACAGGCCAACAATGAGCAGTACTTC.

The V call is TRBV5-1, the J call TRBJ2-5; 7 bases agree with TRBD2. The CDR3 runs to 15 residues. After removal of 0 bases from V and 4 bases from J, the junction contained 6 bases not matched to a gene. CDR1 is SGHRS and CDR2 is YFSETQ in the germline V gene. The CDR3 bases are TGCGCCAGCAGCTTGGAGGCGGGAGATCGAGAGACCCAGTACTTC. Translated: CASSLEAGDRETQYF.

The rearrangement links TRBV27 to TRBJ1-6; D not resolved. The CDR3 length is 14 residues. Germline CDR1 MNHEY, CDR2 SMNVEV (reference sequence). Trimming took off 5 bases at V and 6 bases at J, with 11 bases between the two ends. The CDR3 DNA reads TGTGCCAGCAGTCCCTACAGCAGTAATTCACCCCTCCACTTT. It codes for CASSPYSSNSPLHF.

The gene calls are TRBV28 and TRBJ1-1, with a possible D match to TRBD1 (6 bases). The V end lost 5 bases, the J end lost 1 base, and 14 bases lay between the germline ends. Germline CDR1 MDHEN, CDR2 SYDVKM. The CDR3 spans 15 residues. The CDR3, as DNA: TGTGCCAGCAGTAATCAAGGGGGTCCGAACACTGAAGCTTTCTTT. The encoded protein is CASSNQGGPNTEAFF.

This clonotype was seen only a few times. The gene calls are TRBV9 and TRBJ2-7; 7 nucleotides match TRBD2. CDR1 is SGDLS and CDR2 is YYNGEE in the germline V gene. Trimming at V came to 2 bases and at J to 2 bases, leaving 7 bases not matched to a gene. The CDR3 is 15 amino acids. CDR3 residues: CASSVQSGITYEQYF. DNA for the CDR3: TGTGCCAGCAGCGTCCAGAGCGGGATCACCTACGAGCAGTACTTC. Full variable domain (remainder filled in from reference TRBV9 and TRBJ2-7): DSGVTQTPKHLITATGQRVTLRCSPRSGDLSVYWYQQSLDQGLQFLIQYYNGEERAKGNILERFSAQQFPDLHSELNLSSLELGDSALYFCASSVQSGITYEQYFGPGTRLTVT.

V and J are TRBV3-1 and TRBJ2-5; D is perhaps TRBD2 (5 bases). The CDR3 loop spans 13 amino acids. V lost 4 bases, J lost 11 bases, and 17 bases lay in between. CDR1 and CDR2 from the germline V gene are LGHDT and YNNKEL (reference sequence). The CDR3 loop is CASSPNRGNEQYF. As DNA, the CDR3 is TGTGCCAGCAGCCCCAACCGGGGTAATGAGCAGTACTTC.

V and J are TRBV5-1 and TRBJ2-1; 8 nucleotides match TRBD2. The V and J ends lost 1 base and 7 bases, in that order; junction bases with no gene match: 10. Germline V lookup: CDR1 SGHRS, CDR2 YFSETQ. CDR3 length: 16 residues. The CDR3 here is CASSLNVGGRSNEQFF. CDR3 coding DNA: TGCGCCAGCAGCTTGAATGTAGGCGGGAGGAGTAATGAGCAGTTCTTC.

V and J are TRBV7-2 and TRBJ1-4, with 9 bases identical to TRBD1. From germline, CDR1 is SGHTA and CDR2 FQGNSA. This CDR3 is built from 14 residues. Unmatched junction bases numbered 6, after V lost 6 bases and J lost 7 bases. The CDR3 reads CASSPDRGLEKLFF. DNA for the CDR3: TGTGCCAGCAGTCCGGACAGGGGCCTTGAAAAACTGTTTTTT.

The chain recombines TRBV2 with TRBJ1-1; 9 bases line up with TRBD1. This CDR3 is 17 amino acids long. Germline V CDR1 and CDR2: SNHLY, FYNNEI. Losses at the gene ends were 6 bases for V and 0 bases for J; bases not matched to a gene: 11. The CDR3 nucleotides read TGTGCCAGCAGGGACAGGGGTGGATTGGGATTGAACACTGAAGCTTTCTTT. This gives the protein CASRDRGGLGLNTEAFF.

This chain joins TRBV24-1 and TRBJ2-3; 11 bases line up with TRBD1. Losses at the gene ends were 3 bases for V and 7 bases for J; bases not matched to a gene: 5. Germline values: CDR1 KGHDR, CDR2 SFDVKD. The CDR3 runs 15 residues. CDR3 DNA sequence: TGTGCCACCAGTGATCCCGGACAGGGGGCTTATACGCAGTATTTT. Amino acid sequence: CATSDPGQGAYTQYF.

CDR3 sequence (DNA): TGTGCCAGCACCGTGGGACTGGGGAACACTGAAGCTTTCTTT. Protein: CASTVGLGNTEAFF. The chain carries TRBV7-2 and TRBJ1-1, with D perhaps matching TRBD1 (5 bases). Trimming cost V 7 bases and J 1 base, with 13 bases left between them. CDR1 is SGHTA, CDR2 FQGNSA, per germline. The CDR3 loop spans 14 amino acids.

The CDR3 DNA reads as TGCGCCAGCAGCTTGGCCCAGGGTAGTAGCACAGATACGCAGTATTTT. Translation: CASSLAQGSSTDTQYF. The rearrangement uses TRBV5-1 and TRBJ2-3; perhaps TRBD1 as D (5 bases). Per germline, CDR1 SGHRS and CDR2 YFSETQ. The CDR3 extends over 16 amino acids. V dropped 0 bases and J dropped 0 bases, with 11 bases sitting between them.

This clonotype was observed a single time. Its ends do not fully match the called genes, so a read error is possible. The CDR3 nucleotides read TGCGCCAACAGCTTGGTGGGGAGTGAAGATGAGCAGTTCTTC. Translating it yields CANSLVGSEDEQFF. The chain recombines TRBV5-1 with TRBJ2-1, with D possibly matching TRBD2 (5 bases). This CDR3 is built from 14 residues. Germline CDR1 SGHRS, CDR2 YFSETQ.

The J gene is TRBJ2-5, the V gene TRBV4-1; 11 bases match TRBD2. The V segment lost 0 bases and the J segment 5 bases; nucleotides outside the gene matches: 5. The CDR3 runs 16 residues. Germline CDR1 reads MGHRA; CDR2 reads YSYEKL. The DNA for the CDR3 is TGCGCCAGCAGCCAAGAACTAGCGGGAGTCCGGGAGACCCAGTACTTC. It translates to CASSQELAGVRETQYF.

The V call is TRBV12-3 or TRBV12-4, the J call TRBJ1-6; D might be TRBD1 (5 bases). The CDR3 has 19 amino acids. Between the trimmed V and J ends, which lost 7 bases and 7 bases, there was a span of 29 bases. CDR3 DNA: TGTGCCAGCAATTCCTATGGGACGGGGTCGACCCAAGAGAATTCACCCCTCCACTTT. Protein: CASNSYGTGSTQENSPLHF.

The chain is built from TRBV14 and TRBJ2-3; D tentatively reads TRBD1 or TRBD2 (5 bases each). Germline lookup yields CDR1 SGHDN and CDR2 FVKESK. V was trimmed by 4 bases and J by 2 bases, leaving 13 bases between them. The CDR3 is 15 residues long. This CDR3 is CASSRGRINTDTQYF. CDR3 nucleotides: TGTGCCAGCAGCCGGGGACGGATCAACACAGATACGCAGTATTTT.

The chain combines TRBV12-3 or TRBV12-4 with TRBJ2-2; tentatively, D is TRBD2 (5 bases). Trimming took off 6 bases at V and 2 bases at J, with 16 bases between the two ends. This CDR3 region has 16 residues. This CDR3 reads CASRPRRSLNTGELFF. DNA for the CDR3: TGTGCCAGCAGGCCAAGGAGGTCCCTAAACACCGGGGAGCTGTTTTTT.

The chain carries TRBV20-1 and TRBJ2-7; 10 nucleotides agree with TRBD1. V dropped 6 bases and J dropped 3; count of bases not matched to a gene: 8. Germline CDR1 and CDR2: DFQATT and SNEGSKA (reference sequence). This CDR3 contains 14 residues. The CDR3 DNA follows: TGCAGTGCAAAGCCGGGACAGGGGTTCTACGAGCAGTACTTC. Encoded protein: CSAKPGQGFYEQYF.

With respect to this clonotype: It may be a read error: a sequence one base away is much more abundant. The chain carries TRBV24-1 and TRBJ2-1, with TRBD1 identical over 8 bases. Germline CDR1 is KGHDR and CDR2 is SFDVKD. This CDR3 is built from 17 residues. The trim removed 6 bases at V and 10 bases at J, leaving 19 bases unmatched. The CDR3 nucleotides read TGTGCCACCAGTATGAGCAGGGGGCGCGAGTCCACCTACGAGCAGTTCTTC. Its translation: CATSMSRGRESTYEQFF.

This chain joins TRBV12-3 or TRBV12-4 and TRBJ1-2; D is uncertain. V lost 6 bases and J lost 3, with 14 bases in between. This CDR3 is built from 14 residues. The CDR3 here is CASSPGSDDYGYTF. The CDR3 nucleotides are TGTGCCAGCAGCCCCGGTTCAGATGACTATGGCTACACCTTC.

The genes are TRBV28 and TRBJ1-2; TRBD1 matches at 9 bases. The trim removed 2 bases at V and 4 bases at J, leaving 5 bases unmatched. The CDR3 is 15 residues long. Germline V gives CDR1 MDHEN, CDR2 SYDVKM. The CDR3 DNA sequence: TGTGCCAGCAGTTTAACCGGGACAGGGTCCTATGGCTACACCTTC. It yields the protein CASSLTGTGSYGYTF.

Regarding this clonotype: Sequence at one end of the junction differs from germline and may be a read error. V is TRBV9 and J is TRBJ2-3, with 10 bases matching TRBD2. CDR3 length: 15 residues. Germline V gene sequence: CDR1 SGDLS, CDR2 YYNGEE. The CDR3 reads CTSSGGGSGTDTQYF. In DNA, the CDR3 is TGTACCAGCAGCGGGGGGGGATCGGGAACAGATACGCAGTATTTT.

The chain has TRBV20-1 and TRBJ2-1; the D gene is possibly TRBD2 (6 bases). V gave up 0 bases and J gave up 10 bases, with 13 bases separating them. Looked up from germline, CDR1 is DFQATT and CDR2 is SNEGSKA (reference sequence). The CDR3 contains 13 residues. CDR3 DNA: TGCAGTGCTAGAGATCGGGGGTTCGGGGAGCAGTTCTTC. Protein sequence: CSARDRGFGEQFF.